Below, 17 T cell receptor beta chains from the same sample are listed, as sequenced in a study of blood T cell repertoires in COVID-19 (dated by TCRdb to the early 2020s). To prepare the library, the immunoSEQ multiplex PCR assay was applied. Sourced from immuneACCESS, this table was stored by TCRdb with only in-frame sequences that have V and J called. A share of the clones is absent; for the studies checked, an unresolved V gene accounts for under half, and the remainder has no known explanation. This sample lists about 480,000 clones; 88% were detected once. The top ten constitute approximately 1.8% of the sample. Sample: PBMCs or T cells enriched from blood (not recorded which). The source is a woman between 40 and 50 years old who had recovered from COVID-19.

The V and J genes are TRBV4-1 and TRBJ2-7; the D is unclear. Germline CDR1 MGHRA, CDR2 YSYEKL. The V gene lost 0 bases and the J gene lost 3 bases, with 12 bases spanning the gap. The CDR3 has 15 amino acids. This CDR3 reads CASSQDSLLYYEQYF. In DNA, the CDR3 is TGCGCCAGCAGCCAAGATTCCCTGCTCTACTACGAGCAGTACTTC.

This clone appeared once. V and J are TRBV21-1 and TRBJ2-7; TRBD2, the table's D call, was not compared with the DNA. TRBV21-1 has pseudogene status. The CDR3 is 16 amino acids. CDR3 amino acids: CASSKDFQDGSYEQYF. The DNA of the CDR3 is TGTGCCAGCAGCAAAGATTTCCAGGACGGGAGCTACGAGCAGTACTTC.

The chain uses TRBV10-3 and TRBJ2-7; D not certain. V lost 4 bases and J lost 3, with 10 bases in between. CDR3 size: 13 residues. Germline V lookup: CDR1 ENHRY, CDR2 SYGVKD. The CDR3 nucleotides read TGTGCCATCAGTGTGTCAGCGCTCTACGAGCAGTACTTC. Protein product: CAISVSALYEQYF.

The V and J genes are TRBV7-9 and TRBJ2-7, with a possible D match to TRBD2 (6 bases). V was pared by 5 bases and J by 0 bases, with 11 bases between. Germline loops: CDR1 SEHNR, CDR2 FQNEAQ (reference sequence). The CDR3 spans 14 residues. The CDR3 DNA is TGTGCCAGCAGCCCCGGGACTTACTCCTACGAGCAGTACTTC. Translated: CASSPGTYSYEQYF.

The chain links TRBV6-2 or TRBV6-3 to TRBJ2-4; 9 nucleotides line up with TRBD2. The junction had 16 bases not matched to a gene; V was cut back by 3 bases and J by 13 bases. The CDR3 is 16 amino acids. Germline V CDR1 and CDR2: MNHEY, SVGEGT. The CDR3 DNA is TGTGCCAGCAGTTATGGGGGGTTCGGAGCGGGAGGAGGCCAGTACTTC. It is translated as CASSYGGFGAGGGQYF.

This clone appeared a few times. The V gene is TRBV27, the J gene TRBJ1-6, with 8 nucleotides matching TRBD1. CDR3 length equals 14 residues. The trim removed 6 bases at V and 9 bases at J, leaving 7 bases unmatched. CDR1 is MNHEY and CDR2 is SMNVEV in the germline V gene (reference sequence). CDR3 region: CASSPTGVGSPLHF. The CDR3 DNA reads TGTGCCAGCAGCCCGACAGGGGTGGGTTCACCCCTCCACTTT.

The chain links TRBV5-6 to TRBJ2-5, with D possibly matching TRBD2 (6 bases). The length of the CDR3 is 15 residues. V was pared by 4 bases and J by 5 bases, with 18 bases between. Germline-derived CDR1 and CDR2 are SGHDT and YYEEEE. The CDR3 coding sequence is TGTGCCAGCAGCAGGCAGGACGCTGGAGGGGAGACCCAGTACTTC. Encoded protein: CASSRQDAGGETQYF.

V usage is TRBV9 and J usage is TRBJ2-7; TRBD1 matches at 8 bases. V was pared by 4 bases and J by 2 bases, with 5 bases of the junction left unmatched. Germline V gene sequence: CDR1 SGDLS, CDR2 YYNGEE. CDR3 length equals 14 residues. The CDR3, as DNA: TGTGCCAGCAGCTCGCAGGGACAGGCCTACGAGCAGTACTTC. Translating gives CASSSQGQAYEQYF.

The J gene is TRBJ2-7, the V gene TRBV5-6; 9 positions agree with TRBD1. There are 16 residues in the CDR3. Trimming at V came to 4 bases and at J to 2 bases, leaving 10 bases not matched to a gene. Looked up from germline, CDR1 is SGHDT and CDR2 is YYEEEE. The CDR3 sequence: CASSPSGDRAPYEQYF. In DNA, the CDR3 is TGTGCCAGCAGCCCCTCGGGGGACAGGGCCCCCTACGAGCAGTACTTC.

V is TRBV21-1 and J is TRBJ1-5; TRBD1 is taken as the D call from the table, unchecked against the DNA. TRBV21-1 is annotated as a pseudogene. The CDR3 contains 13 residues. The CDR3 DNA is TGTGCCACCCCAGACAGGGTCTGTCAGCCCCAGCATTTT. Its translation: CATPDRVCQPQHF.

This clone has a single count. This chain connects TRBV14 to TRBJ2-3; D may be TRBD1 (5 bases). Germline assignment: CDR1 SGHDN and CDR2 FVKESK. CDR3 length: 17 residues. V shed 1 base and J shed 3 bases, with 17 bases lying between them. In DNA form, the CDR3 reads TGTGCCAGCAGCCAAGGAGACCAGGGCGTGGGAACAGATACGCAGTATTTT. Amino acid sequence: CASSQGDQGVGTDTQYF.

The chain recombines TRBV27 with TRBJ1-2; tentative D call: TRBD1 (6 bases). The CDR3 is 18 residues long. V was cut by 5 bases and J by 6 bases, with 28 bases left in between. Germline V gene sequence: CDR1 MNHEY, CDR2 SMNVEV (reference sequence). The CDR3 here is CASSASPQRGQLINGYTF. The CDR3, as DNA: TGTGCCAGCAGTGCTTCGCCACAGAGAGGACAGCTAATAAATGGCTACACCTTC.

This CDR3 reads CSVMTGNEQFF. The DNA for the CDR3 is TGCAGCGTGATGACAGGAAATGAGCAGTTCTTC. The J gene is TRBJ2-1, the V gene TRBV29-1; a weak D match, TRBD1 (6 bases). CDR1 is SQVTM and CDR2 is ANQGSEA in the germline V gene. V was shortened by 6 bases and J by 7 bases, with 10 bases between the two germline ends. The CDR3 extends over 11 amino acids.

The gene calls are TRBV5-1 and TRBJ2-2, with a possible D match to TRBD1 (6 bases). The CDR3 is 15 residues long. From germline, CDR1 is SGHRS and CDR2 YFSETQ. V shed 0 bases and J shed 6 bases, with 12 bases lying between them. CDR3 sequence: CASSLAEHRAGELFF. For the CDR3, the DNA is TGCGCCAGCAGCTTGGCGGAACACAGGGCCGGGGAGCTGTTTTTT.

The J gene is TRBJ2-5, the V gene TRBV5-1, with TRBD2 matching over 10 bases. With V trimmed by 4 bases and J by 1 base, 10 bases remained unmatched. In germline, CDR1 is SGHRS, CDR2 YFSETQ. The CDR3 is 17 amino acids. CDR3 in DNA: TGCGCCAGCAGCATATCTATAGCGGGAGGACCCCAAGAGACCCAGTACTTC. Protein sequence: CASSISIAGGPQETQYF.

The V gene is TRBV13, the J gene TRBJ1-3, with TRBD1 matching over 11 bases. The germline V gene encodes CDR1 PRHDT and CDR2 FYEKMQ (reference sequence). The CDR3 sequence is 16 residues long. J lost 3 bases, V lost 5 bases, and 6 bases had no gene match. This CDR3 reads CASSPGQGAGGNTIYF. The DNA for the CDR3 is TGTGCCAGCAGCCCCGGACAGGGGGCAGGTGGAAACACCATATATTTT.

This chain uses TRBV9 with TRBJ1-2, with D perhaps TRBD1 (5 bases). The CDR3 extends over 15 amino acids. Trimming removed 3 bases at V and 3 bases at J, with 15 bases between. Germline CDR1 and CDR2: SGDLS and YYNGEE. DNA for the CDR3: TGTGCCAGCAGCGACATGAACACAGGAGACTATGGCTACACCTTC. Translated: CASSDMNTGDYGYTF.